This TCR beta chain derives from a study of cytomegalovirus exposure and HLA in healthy donors. Primers included in the PCR were 60 Vbeta and 13 Jbeta primers. The repertoire was sequenced with immunoSEQ multiplex PCR; TCRdb's copy has only in-frame clones and lacks some. The repertoire includes around 170,000 clones, 76% of them detected once, and 1.5% to 2% sits in the top ten. This clone was detected only a few times. Trimming removed 4 bases from V and 2 bases from J, with 12 bases in between. CDR3 length equals 14 residues. The germline V gene encodes CDR1 MGHRA and CDR2 YSYEKL. The source is a man between 18 and 29 years old in good health and CMV-seronegative. The chain employs TRBV4-1 and TRBJ2-7; a weak D match, TRBD1 (5 bases). The material sequenced was PBMCs. This chain's CDR3 is CASSRRAGPYEQYF. The CDR3 DNA is TGCGCCAGCAGCCGAAGGGCAGGGCCCTACGAGCAGTACTTC.